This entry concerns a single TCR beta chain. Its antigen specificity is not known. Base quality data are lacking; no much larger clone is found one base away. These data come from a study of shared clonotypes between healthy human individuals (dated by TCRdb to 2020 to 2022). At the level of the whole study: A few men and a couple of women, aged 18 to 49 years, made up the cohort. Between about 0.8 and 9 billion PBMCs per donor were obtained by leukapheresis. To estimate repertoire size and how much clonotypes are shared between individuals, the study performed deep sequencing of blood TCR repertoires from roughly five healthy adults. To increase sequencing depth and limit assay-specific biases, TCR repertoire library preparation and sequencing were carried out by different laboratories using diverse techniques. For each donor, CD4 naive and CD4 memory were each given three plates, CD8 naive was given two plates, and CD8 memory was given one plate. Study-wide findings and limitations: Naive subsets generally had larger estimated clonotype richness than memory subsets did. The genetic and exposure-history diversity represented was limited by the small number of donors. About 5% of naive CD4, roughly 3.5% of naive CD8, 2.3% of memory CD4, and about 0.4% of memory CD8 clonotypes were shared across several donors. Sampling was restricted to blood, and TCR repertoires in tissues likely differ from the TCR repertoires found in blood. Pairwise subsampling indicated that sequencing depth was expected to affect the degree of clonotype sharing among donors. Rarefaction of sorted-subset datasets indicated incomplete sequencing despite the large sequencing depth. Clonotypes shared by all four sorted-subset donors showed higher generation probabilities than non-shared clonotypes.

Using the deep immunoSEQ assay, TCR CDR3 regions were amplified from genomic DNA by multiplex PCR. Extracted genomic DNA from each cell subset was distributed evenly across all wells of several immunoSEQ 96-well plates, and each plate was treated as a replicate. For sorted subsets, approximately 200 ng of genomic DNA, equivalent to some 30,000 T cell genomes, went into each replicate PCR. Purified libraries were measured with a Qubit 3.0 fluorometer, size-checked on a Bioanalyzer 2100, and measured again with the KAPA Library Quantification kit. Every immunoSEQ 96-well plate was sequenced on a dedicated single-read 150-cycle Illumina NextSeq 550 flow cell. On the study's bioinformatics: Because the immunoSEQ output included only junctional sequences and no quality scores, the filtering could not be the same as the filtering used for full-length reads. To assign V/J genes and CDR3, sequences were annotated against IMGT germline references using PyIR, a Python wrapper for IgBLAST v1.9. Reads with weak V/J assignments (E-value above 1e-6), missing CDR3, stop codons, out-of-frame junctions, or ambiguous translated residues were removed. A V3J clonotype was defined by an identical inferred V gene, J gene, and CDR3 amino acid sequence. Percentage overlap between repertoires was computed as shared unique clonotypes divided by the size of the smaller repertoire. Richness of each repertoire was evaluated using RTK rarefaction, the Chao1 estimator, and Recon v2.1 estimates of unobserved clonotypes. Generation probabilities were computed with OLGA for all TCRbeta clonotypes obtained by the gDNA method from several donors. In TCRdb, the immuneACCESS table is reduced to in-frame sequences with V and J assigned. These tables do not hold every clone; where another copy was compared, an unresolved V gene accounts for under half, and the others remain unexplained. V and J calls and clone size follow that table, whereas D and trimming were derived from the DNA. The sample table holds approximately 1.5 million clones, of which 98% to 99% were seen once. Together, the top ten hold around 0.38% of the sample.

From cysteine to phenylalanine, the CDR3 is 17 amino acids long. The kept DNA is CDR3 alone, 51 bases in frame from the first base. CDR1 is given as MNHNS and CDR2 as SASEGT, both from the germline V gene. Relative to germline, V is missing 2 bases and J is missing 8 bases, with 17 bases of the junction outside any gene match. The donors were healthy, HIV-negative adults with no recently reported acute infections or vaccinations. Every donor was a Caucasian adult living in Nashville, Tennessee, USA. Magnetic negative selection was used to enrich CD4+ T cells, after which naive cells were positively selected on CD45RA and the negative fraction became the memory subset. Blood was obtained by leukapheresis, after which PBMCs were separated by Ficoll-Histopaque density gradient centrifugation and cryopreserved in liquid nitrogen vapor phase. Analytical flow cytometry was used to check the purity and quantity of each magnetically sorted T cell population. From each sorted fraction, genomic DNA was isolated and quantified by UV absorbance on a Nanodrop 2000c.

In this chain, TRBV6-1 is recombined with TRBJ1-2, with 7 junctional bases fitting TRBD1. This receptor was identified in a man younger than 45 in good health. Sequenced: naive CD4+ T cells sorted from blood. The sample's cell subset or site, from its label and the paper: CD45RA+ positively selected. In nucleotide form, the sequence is TGTGCCAGCAGTGAAACCCCCCGAGCGCGACAGGGTCGCGGCTACACCTTC. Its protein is CASSETPRARQGRGYTF.